These 27 T cell receptor beta chains were all obtained from the same sample, sequenced in a study of early T cells in non-severe SARS-CoV-2 infection. TCRdb redid the calling of the 5' RACE reads with MiXCR, one entry per CDR3 protein. Among 40,000 to 50,000 distinct CDR3 sequences listed, 5% to 6.5% were seen once. This sample comprised whole blood, obtained at baseline. These TCRs come from an adult who was a healthcare worker with PCR-confirmed SARS-CoV-2 infection or an uninfected control (not recorded which).

This clonotype was observed at least ten times. The chain has TRBV20-1 and TRBJ2-2; tentative D call: TRBD2 (5 bases). Trimming left V 0 bases short and J 5 bases short, with 7 bases between. Germline CDR1 is DFQATT and CDR2 is SNEGSKA (reference sequence). The CDR3 is 13 amino acids. CDR3 region: CSARETGTGELFF. CDR3 sequence (DNA): TGCAGTGCTAGAGAGACGGGGACCGGGGAGCTGTTTTTT.

The chain links TRBV12-3 or TRBV12-4 to TRBJ1-2; D unclear. The CDR3 has 14 amino acids. Between the trimmed V and J ends, which lost 1 base and 7 bases, there was a span of 13 bases. The CDR3 coding sequence is TGTGCCAGCAGTTTAGGAATGGCCGTTCCTGGCTACACCTTC. Amino acids: CASSLGMAVPGYTF.

In its sample, this clonotype was seen many times. This sequence joins TRBV19 and TRBJ2-7; no clear D. V was pared by 5 bases and J by 0 bases, with 8 bases between. Germline CDR1 and CDR2: LNHDA and SQIVND (reference sequence). The CDR3 contains 13 residues. DNA of the CDR3: TGTGCCAGTAGTGGCAGTGTCTCCTACGAGCAGTACTTC. Its protein product is CASSGSVSYEQYF.

This clonotype has a count of ten or more. V is TRBV11-2 and J is TRBJ1-1; D gene unclear. CDR1 and CDR2 from the germline V gene are SGHAT and FQNNGV. The CDR3 has 12 residues. The V and J ends lost 6 bases and 0 bases respectively, with 5 bases between them. The CDR3 DNA reads TGTGCCAGCAGTGGGTTGAACACTGAAGCTTTCTTT. Translated, it gives CASSGLNTEAFF.

This rearrangement joins TRBV7-8 to TRBJ2-4; TRBD1 is a possible D gene (5 bases). The germline CDR1 and CDR2 sequences are SGHVS and FQNEAQ. CDR3 length: 14 residues. Between the trimmed V and J ends, which lost 5 bases and 5 bases, there was a span of 13 bases. CDR3 protein: CASSPQGRENIQYF. CDR3 in DNA: TGTGCCAGCAGCCCCCAGGGTCGAGAAAACATTCAGTACTTC.

The V call is TRBV4-2, the J call TRBJ1-6; D unresolved. Germline values: CDR1 LGHNA, CDR2 YNFKEQ. Trimming removed 0 bases at V and 0 bases at J, with 9 bases between. The CDR3 is 17 amino acids. CDR3 nucleotides: TGTGCCAGCAGCCAAGATGCTAGCCACTCCTATAATTCACCCCTCCACTTT. This translates into CASSQDASHSYNSPLHF.

This clonotype was detected many times. The chain combines TRBV5-1 with TRBJ2-1, with 7 positions matching TRBD1. The CDR3 is 15 amino acids. Looked up from germline, CDR1 is SGHRS and CDR2 is YFSETQ. V lost 0 bases and J lost 0; bases outside the gene matches: 0. CDR3 sequence: CASSLGQGSYNEQFF. As DNA, the CDR3 is TGCGCCAGCAGCTTGGGACAGGGCTCCTACAATGAGCAGTTCTTC. The whole variable domain, remainder taken from reference TRBV5-1 and TRBJ2-1, is KAGVTQTPRYLIKTRGQQVTLSCSPISGHRSVSWYQQTPGQGLQFLFEYFSETQRNKGNFPGRFSGRQFSNSRSEMNVSTLELGDSALYLCASSLGQGSYNEQFFGPGTRLTVL.

This clonotype turned up a few times. J is TRBJ2-1 and V is TRBV18, with 9 bases that match TRBD2. The CDR3 is made up of 19 amino acids. Germline trimming cut 2 bases from V and 3 bases from J; bases unmatched to any gene: 14. Germline loops: CDR1 KGHSH, CDR2 LQKENI. In DNA form, the CDR3 reads TGTGCCAGCTCACCAATTGTTAGCGGGGGCACCTCGGTCTACAATGAGCAGTTCTTC. This translates into CASSPIVSGGTSVYNEQFF.

This clonotype was seen ten or more times. J is TRBJ1-1 and V is TRBV20-1, with D uncertain. Germline CDR1 reads DFQATT; CDR2 reads SNEGSKA (reference sequence). The germline V and J ends were trimmed by 2 bases and 3 bases, with 13 bases remaining between them. This CDR3 spans 14 amino acids. The CDR3 loop reads CSARSRSSDTEAFF. In DNA form, the CDR3 reads TGCAGTGCTAGATCGAGGTCTTCGGACACTGAAGCTTTCTTT.

V is TRBV11-2 and J is TRBJ2-1; D unclear. The CDR3 runs to 15 residues. With 0 bases removed from V and 2 bases from J, the gap between germline ends came to 8 bases. Germline loops: CDR1 SGHAT, CDR2 FQNNGV. CDR3 in amino acids: CASSLDPGPYNEQFF. In DNA form, the CDR3 reads TGTGCCAGCAGCTTAGACCCCGGCCCCTACAATGAGCAGTTCTTC.

This clonotype was counted many times. The chain joins TRBV20-1 to TRBJ2-1, with a possible D match to TRBD2 (5 bases). Germline V gene sequence: CDR1 DFQATT, CDR2 SNEGSKA (reference sequence). V was pared by 5 bases and J by 5 bases, with 13 bases between. The CDR3 sequence is 13 residues long. CDR3 nucleotide sequence: TGCAGTGCTTGGACTGGATCAAACAATGAGCAGTTCTTC. Its protein is CSAWTGSNNEQFF.

This clonotype was observed at least ten times. Here the CDR3 DNA reads TGCGCCAGCAGCTTTGGGGAACCCGGCGAGGGCTACACCTTC. The encoded protein is CASSFGEPGEGYTF. V and J are TRBV5-1 and TRBJ1-2; unclear D gene. The germline gives CDR1 SGHRS, CDR2 YFSETQ. This CDR3 spans 14 amino acids. Trimming shortened V by 2 bases and J by 8 bases, and 16 bases separated the two germline ends.

The rearrangement links TRBV14 to TRBJ2-7, with 8 positions matching TRBD1. The CDR3 runs to 14 residues. Germline assignment: CDR1 SGHDN and CDR2 FVKESK. V trimming: 3 bases; J trimming: 4 bases; junction bases outside the gene matches: 5. The CDR3 reads CASSQTGVAYEQYF. DNA of the CDR3: TGTGCCAGCAGCCAGACAGGGGTAGCATACGAGCAGTACTTC. Looking up the rest from reference TRBV14 and TRBJ2-7 gives the full variable domain: EAGVTQFPSHSVIEKGQTVTLRCDPISGHDNLYWYRRVMGKEIKFLLHFVKESKQDESGMPNNRFLAERTGGTYSTLKVQPAELEDSGVYFCASSQTGVAYEQYFGPGTRLTVT.

This clonotype was counted at least ten times. The chain employs TRBV7-8 and TRBJ2-1, with 12 bases lining up with TRBD2. Germline assignment: CDR1 SGHVS and CDR2 FQNEAQ. J lost 8 bases, V lost 5 bases, and 7 bases had no gene match. The CDR3 has 15 amino acids. The CDR3 spells CASSVTSGRAYEQFF. In nucleotides, the CDR3 is TGTGCCAGCAGCGTGACTAGCGGGAGAGCCTATGAGCAGTTCTTC.

The chain combines TRBV25-1 with TRBJ2-7; D gene unclear. CDR1 MGHDK and CDR2 SYGVNS come from the germline V gene. The CDR3 covers 15 residues. V gave up 2 bases and J gave up 3 bases, with 14 bases separating them. As DNA, the CDR3 is TGTGCCAGCAGTGAACAGGCCAAGGGTCTCTACGAGCAGTACTTC. Protein sequence: CASSEQAKGLYEQYF.

This clonotype was detected many times. The CDR3 spells CSILGSGELFF. In nucleotides, the CDR3 is TGCAGCATTCTAGGGTCCGGGGAGCTGTTTTTT. The chain combines TRBV29-1 with TRBJ2-2; D ambiguous. This CDR3 region has 11 residues. Germline CDR1 is SQVTM and CDR2 is ANQGSEA. With 8 bases removed from V and 6 bases from J, the gap between germline ends came to 10 bases.

This clonotype was seen at least ten times. The chain joins TRBV28 to TRBJ2-5; 8 positions match TRBD1. V trimming: 6 bases; J trimming: 5 bases; junction bases outside the gene matches: 8. In germline, CDR1 is MDHEN, CDR2 SYDVKM. This CDR3 region has 14 residues. The chain's CDR3 is CASRRGQGAETQYF. CDR3 in DNA: TGTGCCAGCAGGAGAGGACAGGGTGCGGAGACCCAGTACTTC.

This clonotype was counted many times. The rearrangement joins TRBV12-3 or TRBV12-4 to TRBJ2-7, with a possible D match to TRBD2 (6 bases). The V end was cut by 5 bases, the J end by 6 bases, with 23 bases between. The CDR3 length is 16 residues. The CDR3 sequence: CASSPPGGPRGLEQYF. The CDR3 nucleotides are TGTGCCAGCAGTCCACCCGGGGGTCCGAGAGGGCTCGAGCAGTACTTC.

In its sample, this clonotype was seen many times. The chain links TRBV29-1 to TRBJ2-2; 8 bases are shared with TRBD1. CDR1 and CDR2 from the germline V gene are SQVTM and ANQGSEA. CDR3 size: 12 residues. V was pared by 5 bases and J by 6 bases, with 2 bases of the junction left unmatched. The CDR3 nucleotides read TGCAGCGTTACGACAGGGGCCGGGGAGCTGTTTTTT. It codes for CSVTTGAGELFF.

This clonotype was seen more than once but under ten times. V gene TRBV20-1 combines with J gene TRBJ2-3; 9 nucleotides match TRBD2. With V trimmed by 0 bases and J by 6 bases, 7 bases remained unmatched. Germline CDR1 is DFQATT and CDR2 is SNEGSKA (reference sequence). CDR3 length: 15 amino acids. CDR3 DNA: TGCAGTGCTAGAGATCCGGCTAGCGGGGAGGATACGCAGTATTTT. It translates to CSARDPASGEDTQYF.

The table lists this clonotype with many counts. The genes are TRBV12-3 or TRBV12-4 and TRBJ1-4; no clear D. With 5 bases removed from V and 8 bases from J, the gap between germline ends came to 6 bases. This CDR3 spans 11 amino acids. The CDR3 bases are TGTGCCAGCAGTCAGACAGAAAAACTGTTTTTT. This sequence encodes CASSQTEKLFF.

In this sample, this clonotype turned up a few times. The J gene is TRBJ1-6, the V gene TRBV4-1; TRBD1 agrees at 7 bases. In germline, CDR1 is MGHRA, CDR2 YSYEKL. The junction had 5 bases not matched to a gene; V was cut back by 1 base and J by 8 bases. The CDR3 runs to 15 residues. Here the CDR3 reads CASSQGGTGDSPLHF. In nucleotides, the CDR3 is TGCGCCAGCAGCCAAGGAGGAACAGGGGATTCACCCCTCCACTTT.

The chain links TRBV5-1 to TRBJ2-1; 7 bases align to TRBD1. The CDR3 has 15 amino acids. CDR1 is SGHRS, CDR2 YFSETQ, per germline. The J segment lost 3 bases and the V segment lost 3 bases, leaving 6 bases of the junction unmatched. CDR3 amino acids: CASSSRGTDYNEQFF. In DNA form, the CDR3 reads TGCGCCAGCAGCTCCCGAGGGACAGACTACAATGAGCAGTTCTTC.

This clonotype was seen many times. V is TRBV21-1 and J is TRBJ2-4; TRBD2, the D gene given by the table, was not confirmed from the DNA. TRBV21-1 is a recognized pseudogene. This CDR3 region has 11 residues. CDR3 DNA: TGTGCCAGCAGGCGGGTAAACATTCAGTACTTC. Its protein product is CASRRVNIQYF.

This clonotype was observed a handful of times. The V and J genes are TRBV7-9 and TRBJ2-5; the D is unclear. CDR3 length: 12 amino acids. In germline, CDR1 is SEHNR, CDR2 FQNEAQ (reference sequence). Trimming removed 6 bases from V and 2 bases from J, with 7 bases in between. The CDR3 DNA reads TGTGCCAGCAGAGGGCCTCAAGAGACCCAGTACTTC. It specifies CASRGPQETQYF.

This clonotype was found many times. At one boundary the junction diverges from the germline segment, which might be a read error. The rearrangement links TRBV4-1 to TRBJ2-7, with 7 bases that match TRBD2. The germline V gene has CDR1 MGHRA and CDR2 YSYEKL. The CDR3 is made up of 16 amino acids. The CDR3 protein is CASSQGGGRVAYEQYF. In DNA form, the CDR3 reads TGCGCCAGCAGCCAAGGTGGGGGGAGGGTCGCCTACGAGCAGTATTTC.

This clonotype has ten or more counts. V gene TRBV18 combines with J gene TRBJ1-5; D remains ambiguous. The CDR3 covers 17 residues. Germline CDR1 reads KGHSH; CDR2 reads LQKENI. V shed 3 bases and J shed 2 bases, with 17 bases lying between them. The CDR3 protein is CASSPSRSQPRNQPQHF. CDR3 sequence (DNA): TGTGCCAGCTCACCCTCTAGGTCGCAGCCTCGCAATCAGCCCCAGCATTTT.